These 3 T cell receptor beta chains were all obtained from the same sample, sequenced in a study of blood T cell repertoires in COVID-19 (TCRdb year 2020). The library was made by the immunoSEQ multiplex PCR assay. Entries here come from immuneACCESS through TCRdb and include only in-frame sequences with V and J called. Some clones fail to appear in such tables; in the studies checked, an unresolved V gene covers under half of the shortfall, and the cause of the remainder is unknown. The sample records under 300,000 clones, more than 60% of which are singletons. The top ten clones comprise roughly 4% of the sample. The sample consisted of peripheral blood. The receptor source for this set is a woman aged 40 to 55 with active or convalescent COVID-19.

The J gene is TRBJ1-1, the V gene TRBV5-1; 8 bases line up with TRBD1. Germline lookup yields CDR1 SGHRS and CDR2 YFSETQ. V was clipped by 4 bases and J by 8 bases; unmatched bases: 10. The CDR3 loop spans 14 amino acids. The chain's CDR3 is CASSDTGTGEEAFF. CDR3 bases: TGCGCCAGCAGCGATACCGGGACAGGAGAAGAAGCTTTCTTT.

The chain recombines TRBV13 with TRBJ2-4, with a weak D call TRBD2 (7 bases). Trimming left V 9 bases short and J 6 bases short, with 15 bases between. Germline V CDR1 and CDR2: PRHDT, FYEKMQ (reference sequence). The CDR3 totals 13 residues. In DNA form, the CDR3 reads TGTGCCAGTTCTAGCGGCAGGGGAAACATTCAGTACTTC. This translates into CASSSGRGNIQYF.

This sequence joins TRBV5-1 and TRBJ1-2; 9 nucleotides match TRBD1. Germline V gene sequence: CDR1 SGHRS, CDR2 YFSETQ. V shed 2 bases, J shed 6 bases, and the junction held 8 bases outside the gene matches. The length of the CDR3 is 15 residues. The CDR3 loop is CASSLNRDRVHGYTF. The CDR3 DNA is TGCGCCAGCAGCTTAAACCGGGACAGGGTTCATGGCTACACCTTC.